Listed here are 6 T cell receptor beta chains from one sample, sequenced in a study of T cell changes during pregnancy in multiple sclerosis (dated by TCRdb to the late 2010s). Library construction relied on the immunoSEQ multiplex PCR assay. The source is immuneACCESS, and TCRdb retained only in-frame sequences with V and J called. Part of the clones is not carried over; for the studies checked, unresolved V genes explain less than half of this, and the remainder is unexplained. In all, the sample holds about 47,000 clones, and approximately 92% of those were seen once. 0.95% to 1% of the sample belongs to the ten largest clones. The input for sequencing was peripheral blood, taken after pregnancy. Source of these receptors: a female donor with multiple sclerosis, enrolled in a pregnancy study.

The chain recombines TRBV2 with TRBJ1-2; weak D call: TRBD1 (6 bases). There are 15 residues in the CDR3. Trimming took 4 bases from V and 0 from J, leaving 12 bases between them. Looked up from germline, CDR1 is SNHLY and CDR2 is FYNNEI. The CDR3 loop is CASSVGGLANYGYTF. The CDR3, as DNA: TGTGCCAGCAGTGTAGGGGGATTAGCTAACTATGGCTACACCTTC.

This clone was seen a single time. The chain has TRBV30 and TRBJ1-2, with D tentatively TRBD1 (6 bases). Trimming cost V 5 bases and J 7 bases, with 14 bases left between them. Germline assignment: CDR1 GTSNPN and CDR2 SVGIG (reference sequence). CDR3 size: 12 residues. The CDR3, as DNA: TGTGCCTGGTCGGCGGGGGGGGCTGGCTACACCTTC. Amino acid sequence: CAWSAGGAGYTF.

In DNA form, the CDR3 reads TGTGCCAGCAGCTTGGGTTTTTATAGCAATCAGCCCCAGCATTTT. Amino acids: CASSLGFYSNQPQHF. The chain is built from TRBV5-6 and TRBJ1-5; D remains ambiguous. Per the germline V gene, CDR1 is SGHDT and CDR2 is YYEEEE. V gave up 0 bases and J gave up 0 bases, with 7 bases separating them. This CDR3 is built from 15 residues.

The chain employs TRBV9 and TRBJ2-5; 8 bases fit TRBD1. From germline, CDR1 is SGDLS and CDR2 YYNGEE. CDR3 length: 14 amino acids. J lost 1 base, V lost 3 bases, and 2 bases had no gene match. CDR3 residues: CASSGQGSQETQYF. The CDR3 DNA reads TGTGCCAGCAGCGGACAGGGGAGCCAAGAGACCCAGTACTTC. Drawing the rest from reference TRBV9 and TRBJ2-5, the complete variable domain is DSGVTQTPKHLITATGQRVTLRCSPRSGDLSVYWYQQSLDQGLQFLIQYYNGEERAKGNILERFSAQQFPDLHSELNLSSLELGDSALYFCASSGQGSQETQYFGPGTRLLVL.

This chain links TRBV6-6 with TRBJ2-1, with D possibly being TRBD2 (7 bases). The CDR3 extends over 14 amino acids. The V end lost 6 bases, the J end lost 7 bases, and 16 bases lay between the germline ends. Germline CDR1 reads MNHNY; CDR2 reads SVGAGI (reference sequence). The CDR3 DNA reads as TGTGCCAGCAGCCCCGTCCGGGGGGCGAATGAGCAGTTCTTC. Its protein is CASSPVRGANEQFF.

The rearrangement uses TRBV12-5 and TRBJ2-1; 12 nucleotides line up with TRBD1. The CDR3 sequence is 16 residues long. V dropped 1 base and J dropped 8; count of bases not matched to a gene: 6. The V gene's germline CDR1 is LGHNT and CDR2 FRNRAP. CDR3 coding DNA: TGTGCTAGTGGTTTGGGGGACAGGGGGCTTGCGGATGAGCAGTTCTTC. This codes for CASGLGDRGLADEQFF.